This note documents a single T cell receptor (beta chain) sequence. Antigen unknown. These data are taken from a study of beta chain features in type 1 diabetes. Turning to the study itself: Approximately 100 million sorted cells were examined across all samples.

The germline V and J ends were trimmed by 6 bases and 1 base, with 10 bases remaining between them. Germline V gene lookup returns CDR1 MGHDK and CDR2 SYGVNS. CDR3 length equals 14 residues. Reverse transcribing all isolated RNA meant expressed TCRB transcripts were sequenced. The protocol was immunoSEQ multiplex PCR, while the TCRdb copy is restricted to in-frame clones and leaves out a portion. The table includes 400,000 or so clones, 10% to 15% detected once. Whole-study results and caveats: TCRB rearrangement may or may not be influenced by HLA type; here this remained unresolved. Within each of all four CD4+ subsets, Type 1 diabetes patients had TCRB CDR3s that were moderately but significantly shorter.

The sample was naive CD4+ T cells from blood. This chain connects TRBV25-1 to TRBJ1-5; D is perhaps TRBD1 (6 bases). This clonotype was obtained from a woman aged 18-29 years with type 1 diabetes. The CDR3 sequence is CASRQTGSNQPQHF. CDR3 in DNA: TGTGCCAGCAGACAGACAGGCAGCAATCAGCCCCAGCATTTT.